This TCR beta chain was captured in a study of lymphopenia after photon versus proton radiotherapy. Whole-study results and caveats: Under photons, naive T cells and diversity fell while effector/memory populations rose.

Remarks on this clone: Its cognate antigen is unknown.

Clones were sequenced by immunoSEQ multiplex PCR, and TCRdb holds only the in-frame ones, with some missing. The data show roughly 14,000 clones, over 75% seen once. Germline CDR1 SEHNR, CDR2 FQNEAQ (reference sequence). V lost 0 bases and J lost 0, with 8 bases in between. The length of the CDR3 is 15 residues. The clonotype originates from a man aged 70-80 years with pancreatic cancer. The rearrangement joins TRBV7-9 to TRBJ1-2, with TRBD1 as a possible D gene (6 bases). Material: peripheral blood, obtained from a patient treated with proton-based radiotherapy. The CDR3 region is CASSLAGGTNYGYTF. CDR3 in DNA: TGTGCCAGCAGCTTAGCAGGGGGAACTAACTATGGCTACACCTTC.